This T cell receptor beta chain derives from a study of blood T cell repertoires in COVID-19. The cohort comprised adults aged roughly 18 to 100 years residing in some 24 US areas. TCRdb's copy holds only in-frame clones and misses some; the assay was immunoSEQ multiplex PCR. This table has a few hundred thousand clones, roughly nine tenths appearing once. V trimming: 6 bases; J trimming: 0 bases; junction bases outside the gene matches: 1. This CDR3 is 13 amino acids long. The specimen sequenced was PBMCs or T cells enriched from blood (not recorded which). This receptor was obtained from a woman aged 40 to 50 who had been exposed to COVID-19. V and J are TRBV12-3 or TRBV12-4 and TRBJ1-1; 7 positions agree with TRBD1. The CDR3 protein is CASRGQLNTEAFF. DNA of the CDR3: TGTGCCAGCAGGGGACAGTTGAACACTGAAGCTTTCTTT.